The rows below give T cell receptor beta chains drawn from one sample of a study of vaccination effects on CD4 cells after COVID-19. No cognate antigen is known for these TCRs. The protocol was immunoSEQ multiplex PCR, while the TCRdb copy is restricted to in-frame clones and leaves out a portion. Altogether some 20,000 clones are present, around 70% being singletons, with the ten largest covering 16%. Source: CD4+ T cells from PBMCs cultured with HCoV-229E spike peptides, taken before COVID-19 vaccination. These receptor sequences come from a human donor who received a COVID-19 vaccine. The conserved cysteine and the conserved F or W are not part of the CDR3 here. A D gene is named only where the DNA matches it firmly.

d_gene | j_gene | v_gene | CDR3aa
TRBD2 | TRBJ2-5 | TRBV3-1/TRBV3-2 | ASSQTRTSGGATETQY
TRBD1 | TRBJ1-2 | TRBV5-1 | ASGISSGTANYGYT
TRBD2 | TRBJ2-7 | TRBV7-2 | ASSSRGGSPYEQY
NA | TRBJ2-6 | TRBV6-6 | ASGELPGANVLT
TRBD2 | TRBJ2-5 | TRBV7-9 | ASSGLGVETQY
TRBD1 | TRBJ1-2 | TRBV5-1 | ASSSGQGGYGYT
TRBD1 | TRBJ1-4 | TRBV4-1 | ASGWTGAEKLF
TRBD1 | TRBJ2-5 | TRBV27 | ASSLSRQGETQY
NA | TRBJ1-1 | TRBV7-9 | ASSSSRGLNTEAF
NA | TRBJ1-5 | TRBV7-2 | ASSLWVSNQPQH
NA | TRBJ2-3 | TRBV2 | ASSGTSHTQY
TRBD1 | TRBJ2-5 | TRBV14 | ASSPGQGETQY
NA | TRBJ2-6 | TRBV18 | ASSGLVLISGANVLT
NA | TRBJ1-4 | TRBV9 | ASSRHTNEKLF
NA | TRBJ1-2 | TRBV27 | ASSYDPGLYGYT
TRBD1 | TRBJ1-1 | TRBV5-1 | ASSQGAGNTEAF
NA | TRBJ1-6 | TRBV2 | ASGPLQVSSPLH
TRBD1 | TRBJ2-7 | TRBV6-5 | ASSLQGNGLDEQY
NA | TRBJ2-7 | TRBV12-5 | ASGLVRGSSYEQY
TRBD2 | TRBJ2-2 | TRBV5-1 | ASSLNSLAGVTGELF
TRBD1 | TRBJ2-6 | TRBV3-1/TRBV3-2 | ASSHRTGVGANVLT
TRBD1 | TRBJ1-4 | TRBV19 | ASRTGTTNEKLF
TRBD2 | TRBJ2-1 | TRBV19 | ASSIGTSFNNEQF
NA | TRBJ2-1 | TRBV5-6 | ASSLRTYNEQF
NA | TRBJ1-4 | TRBV10-3 | AISVIQILGVSEKLF
NA | TRBJ2-3 | TRBV3-1/TRBV3-2 | ASSQGSGGAGYSTDTQY
TRBD2 | TRBJ2-1 | TRBV6-2/TRBV6-3 | ASSPSGRGNEQF
NA | TRBJ1-2 | TRBV7-9 | ASSLSGVGRGYT
NA | TRBJ1-3 | TRBV6-5 | ASGRIQGGGNTIY
TRBD1 | TRBJ2-5 | TRBV19 | ASNRGPQETQY
NA | TRBJ2-1 | TRBV27 | ASSPLLSGEQF
TRBD1 | TRBJ2-2 | TRBV19 | ASSLYRGSNTGELF
NA | TRBJ2-7 | TRBV2 | ASRGIPSYEQY
NA | TRBJ1-1 | TRBV6-1 | ASSERGFHTEAF
TRBD2 | TRBJ2-1 | TRBV2 | ASGGNEQF
NA | TRBJ1-1 | TRBV12-3/TRBV12-4 | ASSPTLNTEAF
NA | TRBJ2-5 | TRBV16 | ASPPGRLDRAGEETQY
NA | TRBJ2-1 | TRBV5-1 | ASSPVGPYNEQF
TRBD2 | TRBJ2-3 | TRBV9 | ASSVLASGITDTQY
NA | TRBJ1-2 | TRBV5-1 | ASSLQPQGGYGYT
NA | TRBJ2-7 | TRBV21-1 | ASSKARRPIYEQY